The subject of this entry is one T cell receptor beta chain. Its antigen is as yet unknown. TCRdb's table, derived via immunoSEQ multiplex PCR, lists solely in-frame clones and lacks some. The repertoire includes over 150,000 clones, roughly 92% of them detected once, and 8.5% to 12% sits in the top ten. This CDR3 has 17 residues. Trimming at V came to 0 bases and at J to 2 bases, leaving 10 bases not matched to a gene. From germline, CDR1 is MGHRA and CDR2 YSYEKL. This sample was included in a study of T cell responses to AZD1222 COVID-19 vaccine. Study at large: Analyses pooled second doses at about 4 or about 12 weeks.

Overall study findings and caveats: There were vaccine-associated CD4 TCRs across spike, dominant at 160-218 and 743-854. A reported finding is that nearly half of spike-specific TCRs target unmutated variant regions. Repertoires were obtained solely post-peak T cell response.

This chain connects TRBV4-1 to TRBJ2-7; 7 positions agree with TRBD2. The sequence was collected from an adult in good health. This specimen consisted of peripheral blood, obtained on day 0 of AZD1222 vaccination. CDR3 protein: CASSQDLRRETPYEQYF. CDR3 nucleotides: TGCGCCAGCAGCCAAGATCTACGGCGGGAGACCCCCTACGAGCAGTACTTC.